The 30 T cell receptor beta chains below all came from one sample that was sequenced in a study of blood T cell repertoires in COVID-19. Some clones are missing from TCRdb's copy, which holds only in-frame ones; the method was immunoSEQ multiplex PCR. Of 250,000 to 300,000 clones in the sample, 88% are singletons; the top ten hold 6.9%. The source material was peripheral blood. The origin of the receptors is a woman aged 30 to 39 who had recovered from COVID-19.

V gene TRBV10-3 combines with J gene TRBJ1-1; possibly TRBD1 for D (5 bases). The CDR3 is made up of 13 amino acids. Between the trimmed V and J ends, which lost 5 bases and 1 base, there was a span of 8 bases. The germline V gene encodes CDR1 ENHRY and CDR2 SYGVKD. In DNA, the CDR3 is TGTGCCATCAGTCAAACAGGGAACACTGAAGCTTTCTTT. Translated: CAISQTGNTEAFF.

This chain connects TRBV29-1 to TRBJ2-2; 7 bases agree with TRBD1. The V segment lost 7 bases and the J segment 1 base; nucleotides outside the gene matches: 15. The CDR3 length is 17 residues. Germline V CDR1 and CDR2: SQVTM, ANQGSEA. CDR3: CSGRLITGEGNTGELFF. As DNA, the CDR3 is TGCAGCGGACGACTAATAACAGGGGAAGGGAACACCGGGGAGCTGTTTTTT.

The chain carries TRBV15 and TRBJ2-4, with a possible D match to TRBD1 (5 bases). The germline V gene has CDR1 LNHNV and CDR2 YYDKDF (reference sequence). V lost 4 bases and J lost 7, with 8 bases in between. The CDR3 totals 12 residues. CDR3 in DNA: TGTGCCACCAGCATCTCAGGGAACATTCAGTACTTC. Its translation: CATSISGNIQYF.

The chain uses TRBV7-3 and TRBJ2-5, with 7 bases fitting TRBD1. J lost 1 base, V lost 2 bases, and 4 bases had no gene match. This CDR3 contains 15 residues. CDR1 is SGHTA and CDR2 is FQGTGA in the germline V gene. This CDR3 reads CASSLSGTAQETQYF. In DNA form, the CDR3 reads TGTGCCAGCAGCTTATCCGGGACAGCCCAAGAGACCCAGTACTTC.

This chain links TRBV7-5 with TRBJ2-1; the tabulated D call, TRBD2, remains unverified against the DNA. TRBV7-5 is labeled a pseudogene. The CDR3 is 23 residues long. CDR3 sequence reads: CARSPSGGAGGLQILLIYNEQFF. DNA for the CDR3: TGTGCCAGAAGCCCCTCGGGAGGAGCGGGGGGGCTCCAGATCCTTCTGATATACAATGAGCAGTTCTTC.

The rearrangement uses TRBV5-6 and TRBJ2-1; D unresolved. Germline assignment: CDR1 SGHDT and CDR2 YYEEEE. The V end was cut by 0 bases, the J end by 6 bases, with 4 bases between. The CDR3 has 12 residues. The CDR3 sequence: CASSLAVNEQFF. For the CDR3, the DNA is TGTGCCAGCAGCTTGGCTGTCAATGAGCAGTTCTTC.

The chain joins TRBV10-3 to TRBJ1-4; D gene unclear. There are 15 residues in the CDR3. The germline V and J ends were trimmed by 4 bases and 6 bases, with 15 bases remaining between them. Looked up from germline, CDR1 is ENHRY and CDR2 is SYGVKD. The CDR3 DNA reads TGTGCCATCAGTGGACCGGGGAAAGTAGATGAAAAACTGTTTTTT. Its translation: CAISGPGKVDEKLFF.

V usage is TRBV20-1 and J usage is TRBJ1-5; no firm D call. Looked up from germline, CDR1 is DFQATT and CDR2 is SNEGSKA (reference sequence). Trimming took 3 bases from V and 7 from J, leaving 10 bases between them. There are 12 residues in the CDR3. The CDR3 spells CSASMGGQPQHF. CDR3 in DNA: TGCAGTGCTAGTATGGGAGGACAGCCCCAGCATTTT.

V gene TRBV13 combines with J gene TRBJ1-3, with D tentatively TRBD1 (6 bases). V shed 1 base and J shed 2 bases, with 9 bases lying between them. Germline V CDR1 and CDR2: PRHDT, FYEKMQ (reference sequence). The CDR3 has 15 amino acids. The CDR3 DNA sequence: TGTGCCAGCAGCTTAGTGGCAGGGGCTGGAAACACCATATATTTT. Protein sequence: CASSLVAGAGNTIYF. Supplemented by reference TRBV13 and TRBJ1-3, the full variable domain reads AAGVIQSPRHLIKEKRETATLKCYPIPRHDTVYWYQQGPGQDPQFLISFYEKMQSDKGSIPDRFSAQQFSDYHSELNMSSLELGDSALYFCASSLVAGAGNTIYFGEGSWLTVV.

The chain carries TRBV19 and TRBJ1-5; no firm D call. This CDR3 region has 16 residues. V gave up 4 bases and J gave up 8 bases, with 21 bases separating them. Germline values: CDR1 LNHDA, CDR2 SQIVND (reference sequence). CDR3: CASSTPSRELGKPQHF. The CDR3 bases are TGTGCCAGTAGTACCCCCTCCCGGGAGCTCGGTAAGCCCCAGCATTTT.

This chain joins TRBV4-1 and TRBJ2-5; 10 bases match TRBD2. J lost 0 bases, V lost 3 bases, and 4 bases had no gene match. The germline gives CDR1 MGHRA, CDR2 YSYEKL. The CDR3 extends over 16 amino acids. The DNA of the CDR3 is TGCGCCAGCAGCCAGCTAGCGGGGGTTAACCAAGAGACCCAGTACTTC. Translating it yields CASSQLAGVNQETQYF.

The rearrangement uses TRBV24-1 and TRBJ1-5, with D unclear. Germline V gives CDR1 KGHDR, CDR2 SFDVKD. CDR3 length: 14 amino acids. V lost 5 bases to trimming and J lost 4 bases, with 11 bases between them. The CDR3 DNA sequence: TGTGCCACCAGTGGTAAAGGAGGTAATCAGCCCCAGCATTTT. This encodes CATSGKGGNQPQHF.

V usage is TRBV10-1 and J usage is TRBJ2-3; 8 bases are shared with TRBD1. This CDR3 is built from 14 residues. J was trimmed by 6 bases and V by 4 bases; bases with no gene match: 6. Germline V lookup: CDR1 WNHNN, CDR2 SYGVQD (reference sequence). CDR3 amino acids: CASSAQGAADTQYF. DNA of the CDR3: TGCGCCAGCAGTGCCCAGGGGGCAGCGGATACGCAGTATTTT.

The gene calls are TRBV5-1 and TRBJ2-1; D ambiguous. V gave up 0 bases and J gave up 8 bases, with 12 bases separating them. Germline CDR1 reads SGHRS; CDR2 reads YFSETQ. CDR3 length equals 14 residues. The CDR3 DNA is TGCGCCAGCAGCTTGGAGTCCCAGGCTTATGAGCAGTTCTTC. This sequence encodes CASSLESQAYEQFF.

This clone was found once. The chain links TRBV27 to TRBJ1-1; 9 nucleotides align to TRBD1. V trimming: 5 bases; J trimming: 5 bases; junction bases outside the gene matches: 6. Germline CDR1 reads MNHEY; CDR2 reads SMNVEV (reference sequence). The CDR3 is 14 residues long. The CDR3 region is CASSAGQGITEAFF. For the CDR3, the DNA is TGTGCCAGCAGTGCGGGACAGGGTATAACTGAAGCTTTCTTT.

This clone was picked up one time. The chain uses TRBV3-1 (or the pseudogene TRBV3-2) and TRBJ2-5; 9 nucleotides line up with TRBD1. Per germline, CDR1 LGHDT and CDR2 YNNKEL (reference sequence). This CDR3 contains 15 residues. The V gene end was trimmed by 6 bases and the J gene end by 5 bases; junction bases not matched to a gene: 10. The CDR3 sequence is CASSYRQGGPETQYF. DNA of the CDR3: TGTGCCAGCAGTTATAGACAGGGGGGTCCTGAGACCCAGTACTTC.

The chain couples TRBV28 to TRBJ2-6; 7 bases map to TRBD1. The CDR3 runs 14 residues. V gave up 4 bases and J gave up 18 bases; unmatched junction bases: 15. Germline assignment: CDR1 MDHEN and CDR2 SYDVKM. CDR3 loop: CASSWGPTGELKTF. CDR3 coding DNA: TGTGCCAGCAGTTGGGGACCTACAGGGGAGTTGAAGACTTTC.

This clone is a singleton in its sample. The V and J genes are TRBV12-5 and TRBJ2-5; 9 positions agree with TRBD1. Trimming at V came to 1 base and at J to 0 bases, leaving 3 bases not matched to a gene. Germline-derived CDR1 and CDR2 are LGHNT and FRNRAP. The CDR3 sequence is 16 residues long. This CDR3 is CASGLGTGDYQETQYF. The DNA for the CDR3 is TGTGCTAGTGGTTTGGGGACAGGGGATTACCAAGAGACCCAGTACTTC.

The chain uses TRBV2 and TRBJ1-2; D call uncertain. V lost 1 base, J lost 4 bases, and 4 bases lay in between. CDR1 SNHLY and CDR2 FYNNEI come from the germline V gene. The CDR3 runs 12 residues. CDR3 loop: CASSEDGYGYTF. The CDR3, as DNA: TGTGCCAGCAGTGAAGACGGCTATGGCTACACCTTC.

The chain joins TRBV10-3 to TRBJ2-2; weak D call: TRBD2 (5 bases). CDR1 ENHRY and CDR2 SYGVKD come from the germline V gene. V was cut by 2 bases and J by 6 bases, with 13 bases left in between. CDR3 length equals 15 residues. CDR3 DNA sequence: TGTGCCATCAGTGAGAATCGGGGTGGGGCCGGGGAGCTGTTTTTT. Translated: CAISENRGGAGELFF.

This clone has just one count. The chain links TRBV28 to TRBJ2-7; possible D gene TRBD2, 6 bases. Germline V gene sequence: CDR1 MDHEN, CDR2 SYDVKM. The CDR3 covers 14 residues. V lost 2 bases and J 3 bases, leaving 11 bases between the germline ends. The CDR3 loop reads CASSLGREDYEQYF. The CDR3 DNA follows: TGTGCCAGCAGTTTAGGCAGGGAGGACTACGAGCAGTACTTC. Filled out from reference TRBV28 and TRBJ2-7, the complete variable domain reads DVKVTQSSRYLVKRTGEKVFLECVQDMDHENMFWYRQDPGLGLRLIYFSYDVKMKEKGDIPEGYSVSREKKERFSLILESASTNQTSMYLCASSLGREDYEQYFGPGTRLTVT.

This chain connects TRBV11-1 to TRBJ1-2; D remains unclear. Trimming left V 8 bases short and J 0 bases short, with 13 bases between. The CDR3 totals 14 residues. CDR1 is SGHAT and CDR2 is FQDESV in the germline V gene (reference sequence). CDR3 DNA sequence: TGTGCCAGCTCTTTAGTCTCCTCTAACTATGGCTACACCTTC. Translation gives CASSLVSSNYGYTF.

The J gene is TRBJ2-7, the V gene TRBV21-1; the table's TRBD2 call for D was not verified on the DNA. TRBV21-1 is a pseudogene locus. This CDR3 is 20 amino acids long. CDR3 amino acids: CASVSPSTRTRGQSAGLQYF. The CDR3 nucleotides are TGTGCCAGCGTCTCCCCCTCGACCCGAACCCGGGGTCAGAGTGCCGGGCTTCAGTACTTC.

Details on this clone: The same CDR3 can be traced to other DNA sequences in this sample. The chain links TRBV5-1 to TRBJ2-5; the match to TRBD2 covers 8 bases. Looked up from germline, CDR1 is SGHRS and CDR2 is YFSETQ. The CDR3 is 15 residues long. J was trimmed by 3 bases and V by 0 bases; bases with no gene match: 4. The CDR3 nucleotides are TGCGCCAGCAGCTTGGCGGGGACTAGTGAAGAGACCCAGTACTTC. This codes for CASSLAGTSEETQYF. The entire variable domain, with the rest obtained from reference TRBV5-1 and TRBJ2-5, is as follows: KAGVTQTPRYLIKTRGQQVTLSCSPISGHRSVSWYQQTPGQGLQFLFEYFSETQRNKGNFPGRFSGRQFSNSRSEMNVSTLELGDSALYLCASSLAGTSEETQYFGPGTRLLVL.

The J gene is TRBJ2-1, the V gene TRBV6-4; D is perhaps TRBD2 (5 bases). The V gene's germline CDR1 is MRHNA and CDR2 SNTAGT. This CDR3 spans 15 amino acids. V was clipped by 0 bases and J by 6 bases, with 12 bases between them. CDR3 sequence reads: CASSDSGLASNEQFF. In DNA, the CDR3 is TGTGCCAGCAGTGACTCTGGGCTAGCCAGCAATGAGCAGTTCTTC.

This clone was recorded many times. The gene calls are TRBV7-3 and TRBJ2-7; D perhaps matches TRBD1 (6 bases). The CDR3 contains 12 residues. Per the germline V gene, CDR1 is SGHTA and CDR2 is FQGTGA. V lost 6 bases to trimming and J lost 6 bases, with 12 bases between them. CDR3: CASSNTGFEQYF. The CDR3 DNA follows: TGTGCCAGCAGTAATACAGGGTTCGAGCAGTACTTC.

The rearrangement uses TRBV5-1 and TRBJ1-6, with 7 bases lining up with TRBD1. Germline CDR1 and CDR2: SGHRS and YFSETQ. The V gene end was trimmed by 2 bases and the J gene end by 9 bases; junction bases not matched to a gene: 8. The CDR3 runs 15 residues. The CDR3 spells CASSFSGGSSSPLHF. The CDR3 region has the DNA TGCGCCAGCAGCTTCTCAGGGGGATCGAGTTCACCCCTCCACTTT.

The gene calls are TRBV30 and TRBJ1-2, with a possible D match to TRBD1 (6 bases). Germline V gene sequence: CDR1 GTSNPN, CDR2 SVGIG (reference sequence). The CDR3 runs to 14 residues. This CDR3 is CAQRGSTSNYGYTF. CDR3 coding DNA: TGTGCACAGAGGGGGTCTACCTCTAACTATGGCTACACCTTC.

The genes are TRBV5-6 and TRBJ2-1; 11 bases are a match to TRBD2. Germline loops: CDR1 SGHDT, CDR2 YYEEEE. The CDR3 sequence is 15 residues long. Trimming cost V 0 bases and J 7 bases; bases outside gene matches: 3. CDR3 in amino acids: CASSLGLAGPNEQFF. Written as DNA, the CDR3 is TGTGCCAGCAGCTTGGGACTAGCGGGGCCAAATGAGCAGTTCTTC.

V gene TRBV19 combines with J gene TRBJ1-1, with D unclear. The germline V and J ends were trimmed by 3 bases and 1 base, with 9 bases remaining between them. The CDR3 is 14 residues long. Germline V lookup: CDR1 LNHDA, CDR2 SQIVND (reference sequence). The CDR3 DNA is TGTGCCAGTAGTATTCTGGCAGGGAACACTGAAGCTTTCTTT. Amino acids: CASSILAGNTEAFF.